This T cell receptor beta chain was identified during a study of cytomegalovirus exposure and HLA in healthy donors. Study-wide points: Likely technical artifact: a cluster of highly shared sequence variants. It was assumed in the presence/absence analyses that sequencing depth was roughly uniform across donors.

The CDR3 runs 14 residues. Germline V gene lookup returns CDR1 LGHNA and CDR2 YNFKEQ. The V gene end was trimmed by 4 bases and the J gene end by 7 bases; junction bases not matched to a gene: 7. A multiplex PCR was run with 60 Vbeta primers and 13 Jbeta primers. Some clones are missing from TCRdb's copy, which holds only in-frame ones; the method was immunoSEQ multiplex PCR. The listing contains some 67,000 clones. Regarding this clone: Its antigen is not known.

The TCR sequence derives from a woman under 40 in good health and CMV-seronegative. Sequenced: PBMCs. This chain uses TRBV4-2 with TRBJ2-1, with TRBD1 matching over 7 bases. CDR3 DNA sequence: TGTGCCAGCAGCCCTCACATGACAGGGAATGAGCAGTTCTTC. Amino acids: CASSPHMTGNEQFF.